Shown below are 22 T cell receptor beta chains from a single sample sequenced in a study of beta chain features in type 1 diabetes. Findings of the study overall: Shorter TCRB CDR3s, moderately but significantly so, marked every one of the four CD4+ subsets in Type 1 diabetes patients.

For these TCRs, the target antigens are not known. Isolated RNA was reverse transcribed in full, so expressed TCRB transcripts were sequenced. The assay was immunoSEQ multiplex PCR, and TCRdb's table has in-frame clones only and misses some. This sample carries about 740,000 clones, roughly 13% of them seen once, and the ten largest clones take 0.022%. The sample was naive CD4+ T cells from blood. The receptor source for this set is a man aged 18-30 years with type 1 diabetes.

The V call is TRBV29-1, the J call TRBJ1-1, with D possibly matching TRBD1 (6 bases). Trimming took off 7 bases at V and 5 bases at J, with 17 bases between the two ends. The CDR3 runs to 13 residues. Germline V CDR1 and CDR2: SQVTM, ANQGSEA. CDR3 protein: CSADKGGSTEAFF. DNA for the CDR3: TGCAGCGCCGACAAGGGGGGTTCGACTGAAGCTTTCTTT. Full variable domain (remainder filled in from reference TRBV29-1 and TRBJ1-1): SAVISQKPSRDICQRGTSLTIQCQVDSQVTMMFWYRQQPGQSLTLIATANQGSEATYESGFVIDKFPISRPNLTFSTLTVSNMSPEDSSIYLCSADKGGSTEAFFGQGTRLTVV.

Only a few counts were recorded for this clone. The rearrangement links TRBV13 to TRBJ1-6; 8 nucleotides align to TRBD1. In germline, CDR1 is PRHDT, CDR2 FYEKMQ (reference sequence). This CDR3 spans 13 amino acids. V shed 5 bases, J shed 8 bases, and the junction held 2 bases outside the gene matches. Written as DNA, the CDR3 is TGTGCCAGCAGCGGGACAGGAGATTCACCCCTCCACTTT. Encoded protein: CASSGTGDSPLHF. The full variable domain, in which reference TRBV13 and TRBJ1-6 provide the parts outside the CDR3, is AAGVIQSPRHLIKEKRETATLKCYPIPRHDTVYWYQQGPGQDPQFLISFYEKMQSDKGSIPDRFSAQQFSDYHSELNMSSLELGDSALYFCASSGTGDSPLHFGNGTRLTVT.

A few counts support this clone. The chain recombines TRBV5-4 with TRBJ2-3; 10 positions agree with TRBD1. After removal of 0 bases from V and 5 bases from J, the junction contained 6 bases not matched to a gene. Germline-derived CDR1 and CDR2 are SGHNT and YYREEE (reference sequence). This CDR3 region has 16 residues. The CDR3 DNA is TGTGCCAGCAGCTTGGGGGACAGGGGACAATTAGATACGCAGTATTTT. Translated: CASSLGDRGQLDTQYF.

The CDR3 sequence is CASIGGAKNIQYF. The CDR3 DNA reads TGTGCCAGCATAGGAGGAGCCAAAAACATTCAGTACTTC. This sequence joins TRBV6-5 and TRBJ2-4; TRBD2 might be the D (5 bases). The CDR3 covers 13 residues. V lost 7 bases and J lost 0, with 7 bases in between. Germline CDR1 reads MNHEY; CDR2 reads SVGAGI.

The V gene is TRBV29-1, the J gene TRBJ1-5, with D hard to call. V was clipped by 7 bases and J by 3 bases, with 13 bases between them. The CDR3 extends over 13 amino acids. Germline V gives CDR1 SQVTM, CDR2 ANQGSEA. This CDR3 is CSAAGGTNQPQHF. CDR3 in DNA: TGCAGCGCCGCAGGCGGTACCAATCAGCCCCAGCATTTT.

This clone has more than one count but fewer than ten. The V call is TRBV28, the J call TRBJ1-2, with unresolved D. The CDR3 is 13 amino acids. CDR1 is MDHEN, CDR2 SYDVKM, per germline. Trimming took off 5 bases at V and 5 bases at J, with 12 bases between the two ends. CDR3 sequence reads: CASSLPGAYGYTF. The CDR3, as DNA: TGTGCCAGCAGTCTTCCCGGAGCGTATGGCTACACCTTC.

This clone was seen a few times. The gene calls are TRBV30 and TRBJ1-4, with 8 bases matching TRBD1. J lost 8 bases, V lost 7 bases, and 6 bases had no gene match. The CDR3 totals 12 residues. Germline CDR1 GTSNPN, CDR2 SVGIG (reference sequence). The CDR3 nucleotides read TGTGCCTACAAGACAGGGGCCGAAAAACTGTTTTTT. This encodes CAYKTGAEKLFF. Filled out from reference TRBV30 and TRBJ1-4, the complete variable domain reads SQTIHQWPATLVQPVGSPLSLECTVEGTSNPNLYWYRQAAGRGLQLLFYSVGIGQISSEVPQNLSASRPQDRQFILSSKKLLLSDSGFYLCAYKTGAEKLFFGSGTQLSVL.

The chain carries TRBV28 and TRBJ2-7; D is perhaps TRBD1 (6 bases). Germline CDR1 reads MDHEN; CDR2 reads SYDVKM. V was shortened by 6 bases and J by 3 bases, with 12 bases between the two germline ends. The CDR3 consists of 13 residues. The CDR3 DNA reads TGTGCCAGCAGGCCTCCACAGGGCTACGAGCAGTACTTC. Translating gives CASRPPQGYEQYF. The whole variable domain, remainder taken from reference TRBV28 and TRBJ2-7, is DVKVTQSSRYLVKRTGEKVFLECVQDMDHENMFWYRQDPGLGLRLIYFSYDVKMKEKGDIPEGYSVSREKKERFSLILESASTNQTSMYLCASRPPQGYEQYFGPGTRLTVT.

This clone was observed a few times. The CDR3 protein is CASSNDRSGRNTEAFF. DNA for the CDR3: TGTGCCAGCAGCAACGACAGGTCGGGCAGGAACACTGAAGCTTTCTTT. V usage is TRBV6-6 and J usage is TRBJ1-1; D may be TRBD1 (6 bases). Germline V CDR1 and CDR2: MNHNY, SVGAGI (reference sequence). V was clipped by 6 bases and J by 1 base, with 18 bases between them. There are 16 residues in the CDR3.

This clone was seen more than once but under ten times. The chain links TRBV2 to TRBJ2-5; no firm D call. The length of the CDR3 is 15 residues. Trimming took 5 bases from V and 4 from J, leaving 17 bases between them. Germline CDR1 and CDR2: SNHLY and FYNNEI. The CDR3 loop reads CASSPDNSLVETQYF. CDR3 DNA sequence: TGTGCCAGCAGTCCCGATAACAGTTTGGTAGAGACCCAGTACTTC.

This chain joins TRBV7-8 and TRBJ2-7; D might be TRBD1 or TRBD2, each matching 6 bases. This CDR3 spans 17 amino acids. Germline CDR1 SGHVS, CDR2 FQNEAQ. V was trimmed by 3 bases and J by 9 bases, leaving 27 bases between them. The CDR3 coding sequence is TGTGCCAGCAGCTTTAGCGGTGGGGGCTATCTCTTGCACGGGCAGTACTTC. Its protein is CASSFSGGGYLLHGQYF.

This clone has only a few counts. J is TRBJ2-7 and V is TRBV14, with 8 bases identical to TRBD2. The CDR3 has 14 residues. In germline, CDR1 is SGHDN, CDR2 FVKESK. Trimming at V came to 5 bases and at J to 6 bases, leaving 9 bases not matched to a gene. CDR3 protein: CASSSTGTSSEQYF. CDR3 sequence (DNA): TGTGCCAGCAGCTCCACCGGGACTAGTAGCGAGCAGTACTTC.

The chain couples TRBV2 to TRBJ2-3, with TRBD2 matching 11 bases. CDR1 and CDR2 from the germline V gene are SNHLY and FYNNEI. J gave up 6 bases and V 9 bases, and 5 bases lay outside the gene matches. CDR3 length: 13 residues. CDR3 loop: CASSGGVYDTQYF. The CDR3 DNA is TGTGCCAGTAGCGGGGGGGTCTATGATACGCAGTATTTT.

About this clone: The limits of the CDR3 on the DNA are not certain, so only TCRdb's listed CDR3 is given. The CDR3 spells CASSFLWTGVVDTQYF. V usage is TRBV11-3 and J usage is TRBJ2-3; the DNA was not compared with TRBD1, the D call given in the table. The CDR3 is 16 amino acids long, termini counted. Germline lookup yields CDR1 SGHNT and CDR2 YENEEA.

CDR3 amino acids: CASSHTGTTNEKLFF. DNA for the CDR3: TGTGCCAGCAGCCATACAGGGACAACTAATGAAAAACTGTTTTTT. V gene TRBV5-4 combines with J gene TRBJ1-4, with D possibly being TRBD1 (6 bases). Germline CDR1 SGHNT, CDR2 YYREEE (reference sequence). V shed 4 bases and J shed 0 bases, with 10 bases lying between them. The CDR3 has 15 residues.

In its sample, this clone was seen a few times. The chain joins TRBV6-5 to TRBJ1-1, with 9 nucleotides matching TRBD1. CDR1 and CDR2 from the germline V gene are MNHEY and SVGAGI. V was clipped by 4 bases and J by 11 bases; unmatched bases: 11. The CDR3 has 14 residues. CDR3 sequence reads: CASSFHGADRGAFF. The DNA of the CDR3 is TGTGCCAGCAGTTTCCATGGAGCGGACAGGGGTGCTTTCTTT.

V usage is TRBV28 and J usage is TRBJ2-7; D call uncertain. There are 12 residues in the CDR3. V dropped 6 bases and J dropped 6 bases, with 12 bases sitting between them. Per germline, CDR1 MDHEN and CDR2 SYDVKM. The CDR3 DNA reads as TGTGCCAGCAGCCCCGGTGCATTCGAGCAGTACTTC. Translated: CASSPGAFEQYF.

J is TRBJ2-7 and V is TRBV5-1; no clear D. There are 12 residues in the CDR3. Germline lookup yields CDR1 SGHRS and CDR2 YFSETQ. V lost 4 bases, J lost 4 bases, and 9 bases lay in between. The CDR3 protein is CASSPDLYEQYF. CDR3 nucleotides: TGCGCCAGCAGCCCGGACCTATACGAGCAGTACTTC.

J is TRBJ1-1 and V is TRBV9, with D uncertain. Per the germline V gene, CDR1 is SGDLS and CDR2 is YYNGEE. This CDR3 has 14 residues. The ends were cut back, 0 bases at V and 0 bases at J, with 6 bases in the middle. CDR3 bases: TGTGCCAGCAGCGTAGCTCCCCTGAACACTGAAGCTTTCTTT. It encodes CASSVAPLNTEAFF.

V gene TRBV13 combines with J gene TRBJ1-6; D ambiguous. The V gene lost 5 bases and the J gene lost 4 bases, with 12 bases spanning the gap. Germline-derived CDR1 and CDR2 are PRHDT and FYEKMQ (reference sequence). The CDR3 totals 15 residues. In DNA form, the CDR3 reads TGTGCCAGCAGCCGGCGGGAGGCATATAATTCACCCCTCCACTTT. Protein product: CASSRREAYNSPLHF.

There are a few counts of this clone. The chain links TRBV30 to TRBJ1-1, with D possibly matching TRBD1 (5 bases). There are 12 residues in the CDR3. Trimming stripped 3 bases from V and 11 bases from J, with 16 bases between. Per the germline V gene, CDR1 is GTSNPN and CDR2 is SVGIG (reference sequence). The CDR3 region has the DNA TGTGCCTGGAGCGTCCAGGGATTTGTGGCTTTCTTT. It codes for CAWSVQGFVAFF.

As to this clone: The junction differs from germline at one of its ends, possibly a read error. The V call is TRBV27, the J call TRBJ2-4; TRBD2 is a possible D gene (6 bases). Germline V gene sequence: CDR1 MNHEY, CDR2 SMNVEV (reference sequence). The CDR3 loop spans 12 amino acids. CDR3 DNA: TGTGCCAGCAGTTGGGGGGACTGGGAGTTTCGCTTC. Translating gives CASSWGDWEFRF.